These T cell receptor beta chains were read from a single sample in a study of cytomegalovirus exposure and HLA in healthy donors. Assay used: immunoSEQ multiplex PCR; TCRdb lists only in-frame clones, some missing. The sample consists of under 200,000 clones, approximately 67% of them appearing once. Sequenced: PBMCs. The source of these receptors is a woman in her late teens or twenties in good health and CMV-seropositive. CDR3s include the opening cysteine and the closing phenylalanine or tryptophan. A D gene is named only where the DNA matches it firmly. Where a row states a size, it is once, few, many or the class of an expanded clone; other rows omit it.

d_call	clone_size	v_call	j_call	cdr3_nt	cdr3_aa
NA	few	TRBV5-4	TRBJ2-1	TGTGCCAGCAGCGTGGACTACTACAATGAGCAGTTCTTC	CASSVDYYNEQFF
NA	few	TRBV7-2	TRBJ1-5	TGTGCCAGCAGCTTTGCAGGGAATTCCAGGCAGCCCCAGCATTTT	CASSFAGNSRQPQHF
NA	NA	TRBV27	TRBJ2-3	TGTGCCAGCAGTGTGTCGGATACGCAGTATTTT	CASSVSDTQYF
NA	NA	TRBV2	TRBJ2-7	TGTGCCAGCGGCACCTACGAGCAGTACTTC	CASGTYEQYF
NA	NA	TRBV7-3	TRBJ2-2	TGTGCCAGCAGCTTAGTAGCTTTAGGCTACAAGGGCGGGGAGAACACCGGGGAGCTGTTTTTT	CASSLVALGYKGGENTGELFF
NA	NA	TRBV7-9	TRBJ1-4	TGTGCCAGCAGCTTACAGGGGCTGGATGAAAAACTGTTTTTT	CASSLQGLDEKLFF
NA	NA	TRBV30	TRBJ2-7	TGTGCCTGGAGTGATAACTGGAGCTCCTACGAGCAGTACTTC	CAWSDNWSSYEQYF
NA	NA	TRBV28	TRBJ1-3	TGTGCCAGCAGTTCAATGTGGTCGACAGGTTACGGCTCTGGAAACACCATATATTTT	CASSSMWSTGYGSGNTIYF
NA	NA	TRBV2	TRBJ2-7	TGTGCCAGCCGAGCGGATCCCTCCTACGAGCAGTACTTC	CASRADPSYEQYF
NA	NA	TRBV6-6	TRBJ1-3	TGTGCCAGCAGTTACGGCCCAGGGGCTGGAAACACCATATATTTT	CASSYGPGAGNTIYF
NA	NA	TRBV9	TRBJ2-1	TGTGCCAGCAGCGAGGGCCCGAGGGATGAGCAGTTCTTC	CASSEGPRDEQFF
TRBD1	NA	TRBV6-1	TRBJ1-1	TGTGCCAGCAGTCCACGACAGGGCCCCACTGAAGCTTTCTTT	CASSPRQGPTEAFF
TRBD1	NA	TRBV5-8	TRBJ2-5	TGTGCCAGCAGCACTAGAGGGGGCAGTCAGGAGACCCAGTACTTC	CASSTRGGSQETQYF
NA	NA	TRBV6-5	TRBJ1-3	TGTGCCAGCAGTTACGGGGCAGGAGGAAACACCATATATTTT	CASSYGAGGNTIYF
NA	few	TRBV9	TRBJ1-1	TGTGCCAGCAGCCTCGGGAAGAACACTGAAGCTTTCTTT	CASSLGKNTEAFF
TRBD2	NA	TRBV7-9	TRBJ2-4	TGTGCCAGCAGCACTACCGGACTAGCGGGAGGTACGAACATTCAGTACTTC	CASSTTGLAGGTNIQYF
NA	NA	TRBV15	TRBJ1-2	TGTGCCACCAGCAGAGGGACTGTTGCTAACTATGGCTACACCTTC	CATSRGTVANYGYTF
TRBD1	NA	TRBV29-1	TRBJ1-1	TGCAGCGTTGACCCGACAGGGGGTATCACTGAAGCTTTCTTT	CSVDPTGGITEAFF
NA	NA	TRBV28	TRBJ1-3	TGTGCCAGCAGCCATAGCACCATATATTTT	CASSHSTIYF
NA	NA	TRBV27	TRBJ1-2	TGTGCCAGCAGCCTATTCTCCGGGGAGGGTGGGGTCTATGGCTACACCTTC	CASSLFSGEGGVYGYTF
NA	NA	TRBV2	TRBJ2-2	TGTGCCAGCAGTGTGGGCAGCTGGACCGGGGAGCTGTTTTTT	CASSVGSWTGELFF
TRBD1	NA	TRBV7-9	TRBJ1-1	TGTGCCAGCAGCGGACAGGGGGTTGGTGCTGAAGCTTTCTTT	CASSGQGVGAEAFF
NA	NA	TRBV18	TRBJ2-7	TGTGCCAGCTCACCAAAGTACGCACAGCAATACGAGCAGTACTTC	CASSPKYAQQYEQYF
TRBD1	NA	TRBV6-1	TRBJ1-1	TGTGCCAGTACAGGGGGCGCCCATTACACTGAAGCTTTCTTT	CASTGGAHYTEAFF
TRBD1	NA	TRBV6-6	TRBJ1-1	TGTGCCAGCAGTTCCATGACAGGGGCTGGAGTTGAAGCTTTCTTT	CASSSMTGAGVEAFF
NA	NA	TRBV4-3	TRBJ1-1	TGCGCCAGCAGCCAATCGGGGGGCTTAATGAACACTGAAGCTTTCTTT	CASSQSGGLMNTEAFF
NA	once	TRBV2	TRBJ2-1	TGTGCCAGCAGTCGCGACTTCAGCAATGAGCAGTTCTTC	CASSRDFSNEQFF
NA	NA	TRBV11-2	TRBJ2-1	TGTGCCAGTAGCTTAGGGGCGGAGGTAAGGGAGCAGTTCTTC	CASSLGAEVREQFF
TRBD1	NA	TRBV7-9	TRBJ1-2	TGTGCCAGCAGCCCAACCGGGACAGGGAACTATGGCTACACCTTC	CASSPTGTGNYGYTF
TRBD1	NA	TRBV19	TRBJ1-5	TGTGCCAGTAGCCTCGGACAGGTGAACAATCAGCCCCAGCATTTT	CASSLGQVNNQPQHF
NA	few	TRBV28	TRBJ2-1	TGTGCCAGCATCTCGGGACTCCACAGGGGCTCCTACAATGAGCAGTTCTTC	CASISGLHRGSYNEQFF
NA	NA	TRBV27	TRBJ2-3	TGTGCCAGCAGTTTTCCGGGAAGCACAGATACGCAGTATTTT	CASSFPGSTDTQYF
NA	NA	TRBV6-5	TRBJ2-5	TGTGCCAGCAGTTACTCGGGCGCCCTCCAAGAGACCCAGTACTTC	CASSYSGALQETQYF
NA	NA	TRBV19	TRBJ2-4	TGTGCCAGTCGTACAGGGTCGGTAGCCAAAAACATTCAGTACTTC	CASRTGSVAKNIQYF
TRBD1	NA	TRBV7-2	TRBJ1-2	TGTGCCAGCAGCGCGAGACAGGGGGCAAGCTATGGCTACACCTTC	CASSARQGASYGYTF
TRBD1	NA	TRBV5-4	TRBJ1-2	TGTGCCAGCAGCAACCAGGGGGGCTATGGCTACACCTTC	CASSNQGGYGYTF
TRBD2	NA	TRBV6-1	TRBJ2-3	TGTGCCAGCAGTCCGAGCGGGGGCACAGATACGCAGTATTTT	CASSPSGGTDTQYF
NA	NA	TRBV27	TRBJ1-5	TGTGCCAGCAGACCCGAAGGTGGGGGGAATAGCAATCAGCCCCAGCATTTT	CASRPEGGGNSNQPQHF
NA	NA	TRBV7-2	TRBJ2-1	TGTGCCAGCAGCTTAGAACTAGAGCAGTTCTTC	CASSLELEQFF
NA	few	TRBV6-1	TRBJ2-7	TGTGCCAGCAGTGAGGCGGGTAGGAGCTCCTACGAGCAGTACTTC	CASSEAGRSSYEQYF
NA	NA	TRBV5-4	TRBJ2-1	TGTGCCAGCAGCTTGGTTCTAGCGAAGAATGAGCAGTTCTTC	CASSLVLAKNEQFF
TRBD1	few	TRBV4-1	TRBJ2-7	TGCGCCAGCAGCCCCGTGACAGGGGTCTACGAGCAGTACTTC	CASSPVTGVYEQYF
NA	once	TRBV5-1	TRBJ1-2	TGCGCCAGCAGCTTGGGACAGGAGTATGGCTACACCTTC	CASSLGQEYGYTF